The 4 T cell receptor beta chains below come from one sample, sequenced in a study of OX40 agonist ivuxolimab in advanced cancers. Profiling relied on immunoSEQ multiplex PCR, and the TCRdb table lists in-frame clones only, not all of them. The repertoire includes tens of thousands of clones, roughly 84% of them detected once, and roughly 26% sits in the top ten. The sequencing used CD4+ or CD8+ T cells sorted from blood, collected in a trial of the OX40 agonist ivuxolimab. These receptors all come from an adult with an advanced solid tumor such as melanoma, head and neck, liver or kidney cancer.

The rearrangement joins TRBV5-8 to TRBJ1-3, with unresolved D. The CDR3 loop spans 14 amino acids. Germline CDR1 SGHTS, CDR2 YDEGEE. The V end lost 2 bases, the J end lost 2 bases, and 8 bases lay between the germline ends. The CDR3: CASSFWGPGNTIYF. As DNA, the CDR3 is TGTGCCAGCAGCTTTTGGGGTCCTGGAAACACCATATATTTT.

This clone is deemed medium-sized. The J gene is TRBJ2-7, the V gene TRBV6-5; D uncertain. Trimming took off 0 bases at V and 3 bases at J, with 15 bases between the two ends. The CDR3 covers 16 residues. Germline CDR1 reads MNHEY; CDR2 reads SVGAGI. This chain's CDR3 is CASSYSPRTVYYEQYF. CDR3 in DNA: TGTGCCAGCAGTTACTCTCCTCGGACCGTTTACTACGAGCAGTACTTC.

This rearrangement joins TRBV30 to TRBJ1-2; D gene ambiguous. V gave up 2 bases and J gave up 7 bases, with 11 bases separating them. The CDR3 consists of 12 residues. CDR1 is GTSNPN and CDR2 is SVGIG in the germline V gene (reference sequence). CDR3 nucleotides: TGTGCCTGGAGTAGGACCGGGCCTGGCTACACCTTC. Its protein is CAWSRTGPGYTF.

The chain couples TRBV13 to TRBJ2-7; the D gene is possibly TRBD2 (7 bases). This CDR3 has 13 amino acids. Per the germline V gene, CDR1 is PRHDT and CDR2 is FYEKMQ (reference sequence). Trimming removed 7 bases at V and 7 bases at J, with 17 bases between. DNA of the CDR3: TGTGCCAGCACCTTTAGGGGGGGGGTGGAGCAGTACTTC. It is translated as CASTFRGGVEQYF.